The 30 T cell receptor beta chains listed next were all sequenced from one sample in a study of T cells in women clearing cervical HPV infection. TCRdb's table, derived via immunoSEQ multiplex PCR, lists solely in-frame clones and lacks some. Listed are some 37,000 clones; around 3.9% falls within the top ten. Material: blood buffy coat. These TCRs come from a woman between 18 and 70 years old with a cervical HPV16 infection that either progressed to CIN3+ or cleared (not recorded which).

On this clone: The missing CDR3 end, 3 residues past where the read stops, is filled in from the germline J gene. V is TRBV9 and J is TRBJ2-1; 8 nucleotides align to TRBD2. The CDR3 is 17 amino acids. Germline V gene sequence: CDR1 SGDLS, CDR2 YYNGEE. V shed 4 bases and J 0 bases; nucleotides not matched to a gene: 9. This chain's CDR3 is CASSLRGGSSSYNEQFF. Incomplete CDR3 DNA: TGTGCCAGCAGCCTCCGGGGGGGATCAAGCTCCTACAATGAG.

Turning to this clone: The CDR3 extends 3 residues past the end of the read, so its final part is completed from the germline J gene. This chain joins TRBV7-9 and TRBJ1-2; 9 positions match TRBD1. This CDR3 has 13 amino acids. CDR1 is SEHNR, CDR2 FQNEAQ, per germline (reference sequence). CDR3 DNA, as far as it was read: TGTGCCAGCAGCAGGGGACAGGGCTACGAC. Amino acid sequence: CASSRGQGYD. The whole CDR3 sequence reads CASSRGQGYDYTF. Full variable domain (missing parts from reference TRBV7-9 and TRBJ1-2): DTGVSQNPRHKITKRGQNVTFRCDPISEHNRLYWYRQTLGQGPEFLTYFQNEAQLEKSRLLSDRFSAERPKGSFSTLEIQRTEQGDSAMYLCASSRGQGYDYTFGSGTRLTVV.

As concerns this clone: The read comes to an end 3 residues before the CDR3 does, leaving the germline J gene to fill in the end. The chain joins TRBV6-2 or TRBV6-3 to TRBJ1-2; 7 bases agree with TRBD1. Germline CDR1 reads MNHEY; CDR2 reads SVGEGT. The CDR3 loop spans 14 amino acids. The CDR3 loop reads CASSYGQVAYDYTF. CDR3 DNA, as far as it was read: TGTGCCAGCAGTTACGGACAGGTAGCCTACGAC.

On this clone itself: The read falls 3 residues short of the CDR3 end, and the missing part is taken from the germline J gene. The chain employs TRBV11-2 and TRBJ2-1; TRBD2 aligns across 7 bases. V trimming: 5 bases; J trimming: 3 bases; junction bases outside the gene matches: 4. This CDR3 comprises 14 residues. The germline V gene has CDR1 SGHAT and CDR2 FQNNGV. CDR3: CASSPSGNYNEQFF. CDR3 bases read: TGTGCCAGCAGCCCTAGCGGAAACTACAATGAG.

About this clone: The sequenced fragment ends 3 residues before the CDR3 boundary, so the rest is inferred from the germline J gene. The rearrangement joins TRBV12-3 or TRBV12-4 to TRBJ2-3, with TRBD2 matching 11 bases. The CDR3 totals 17 residues. J was trimmed by 2 bases and V by 6 bases; bases with no gene match: 10. CDR3 DNA, as far as it was read: TGTGCCAGCAGCCTCGGGACTAGCGGAATGTACACAGATACG. It specifies CASSLGTSGMYTDT. The complete CDR3 sequence is CASSLGTSGMYTDTQYF.

As to this clone: Read coverage stops 3 residues before the CDR3 terminus; the germline J gene supplies the remainder. The chain uses TRBV9 and TRBJ2-3; no reliable D call. The CDR3 runs to 14 residues. Germline CDR1 is SGDLS and CDR2 is YYNGEE. The V end was cut by 0 bases, the J end by 3 bases, with 8 bases between. The CDR3 protein is CASSVAPGTDTQYF. CDR3 bases read: TGTGCCAGCAGCGTAGCCCCCGGGACAGATACG.

A remark on this clone: The CDR3 extends 3 residues past the end of the read, so its final part is completed from the germline J gene. J is TRBJ2-3 and V is TRBV19; a weak D match, TRBD2 (5 bases). The CDR3 length is 14 residues. Germline CDR1 reads LNHDA; CDR2 reads SQIVND (reference sequence). V gave up 3 bases and J gave up 2 bases, with 9 bases separating them. The CDR3 reads CASSMQRYTDTQYF. The part of the CDR3 DNA that was read is TGTGCCAGTAGTATGCAGCGGTACACAGATACG.

For this clone: With the read ending 3 residues before the CDR3 end, the germline J gene is used to fill in that end. This chain connects TRBV7-9 to TRBJ1-6; D perhaps matches TRBD1 (6 bases). This CDR3 is 13 amino acids long. The V gene's germline CDR1 is SEHNR and CDR2 FQNEAQ (reference sequence). V was pared by 6 bases and J by 7 bases, with 10 bases between. The sequenced CDR3 bases are TGTGCCAGCAGACGAACAGGGAATTCACCC. This encodes CASRRTGNSP. The whole CDR3 region reads CASRRTGNSPLHF.

A word on this clone: The CDR3 end lies 3 residues beyond the end of the read and is filled in from the germline J gene. The chain combines TRBV7-9 with TRBJ1-2, with D possibly being TRBD1 (5 bases). Germline V gene lookup returns CDR1 SEHNR and CDR2 FQNEAQ (reference sequence). The CDR3 is 13 amino acids. The CDR3 protein is CASSLGQVRGYTF. The CDR3 DNA, read in part, is TGTGCCAGCAGCTTGGGGCAGGTCAGGGGC.

With regard to this clone: The DNA ends 3 residues before the CDR3 does, and the rest of the CDR3 is filled in from the germline J gene. This rearrangement joins TRBV29-1 to TRBJ2-7, with D unclear. The CDR3 has 14 amino acids. Germline V gene data show CDR1 as SQVTM and CDR2 as ANQGSEA. V lost 4 bases to trimming and J lost 1 base, with 14 bases between them. CDR3 region: CSVASRLYSYEQYF. The sequenced CDR3 bases are TGCAGCGTTGCCTCGCGACTTTATTCCTACGAG.

As concerns this clone: The read stops 3 residues short of the end of the CDR3; the missing end is completed from the germline J gene. V usage is TRBV6-2 or TRBV6-3 and J usage is TRBJ1-5; 9 positions agree with TRBD1. The germline CDR1 and CDR2 sequences are MNHEY and SVGEGT. The CDR3 sequence is 13 residues long. J lost 6 bases, V lost 7 bases, and 4 bases had no gene match. Here the CDR3 reads CASTGTGSQPQHF. The part of the CDR3 DNA that was read is TGTGCCAGCACCGGGACAGGGAGTCAGCCC.

As for this clone: The CDR3 end lies 3 residues beyond the end of the read and is filled in from the germline J gene. The V and J genes are TRBV4-2 and TRBJ1-4; the match to TRBD1 covers 7 bases. V was clipped by 5 bases and J by 7 bases; unmatched bases: 7. There are 14 residues in the CDR3. Germline V gene data show CDR1 as LGHNA and CDR2 as YNFKEQ. The part of the CDR3 DNA that was read is TGTGCCAGCAGCTGGGACAGCCCTTTTGAAAAA. This translates into CASSWDSPFEK. The whole CDR3 sequence reads CASSWDSPFEKLFF.

Worth noting for this clone: With the read ending 3 residues before the CDR3 end, the germline J gene is used to fill in that end. V usage is TRBV20-1 and J usage is TRBJ2-5; weak D call: TRBD2 (7 bases). The CDR3 contains 14 residues. CDR1 and CDR2 from the germline V gene are DFQATT and SNEGSKA (reference sequence). V lost 7 bases and J 2 bases, leaving 17 bases between the germline ends. The CDR3 reads CSGGGGGTQETQYF. The CDR3 DNA, read in part, is TGCAGTGGGGGAGGGGGGGGAACACAAGAGACC.

A remark on this clone: The read ends 3 residues shy of where the CDR3 ends; the end is completed using the germline J gene. This chain links TRBV7-6 with TRBJ1-2; D gene unclear. Germline lookup yields CDR1 SGHVS and CDR2 FNYEAQ. The CDR3 is 12 residues long. The CDR3 sequence: CASSLGTGGYTF. Incomplete CDR3 DNA: TGTGCCAGCAGCTTAGGGACTGGAGGC.

About this clone itself: The read falls 3 residues short of the CDR3 end, and the missing part is taken from the germline J gene. This chain connects TRBV4-1 to TRBJ2-6; no reliable D call. The CDR3 loop spans 16 amino acids. The germline CDR1 and CDR2 sequences are MGHRA and YSYEKL. Trimming shortened V by 0 bases and J by 0 bases, and 6 bases separated the two germline ends. The CDR3 bases that were read are TGCGCCAGCAGCCAAGACTTCGGCTCTGGGGCCAACGTC. This encodes CASSQDFGSGANV. The whole CDR3 reads CASSQDFGSGANVLTF.

As regards this clone: The junction departs from germline at one end; a sequencing error may be responsible. The CDR3 end lies 3 residues beyond the end of the read and is filled in from the germline J gene. The chain links TRBV4-2 to TRBJ2-7; 8 bases are a match to TRBD1. CDR1 is LGHNA, CDR2 YNFKEQ, per germline. This CDR3 has 17 amino acids. This chain's CDR3 is CASSQEYSPNRGYEQYF. The CDR3 DNA, read in part, is TGCGCCAGCAGCCAAGAATATTCACCGAACAGGGGGTACGAG.

Of note for this clone: The CDR3 end falls 3 residues outside the read, so it is completed with the germline J gene. This chain links TRBV19 with TRBJ2-1; 10 bases match TRBD2. The CDR3 has 22 amino acids. The V gene end was trimmed by 1 base and the J gene end by 0 bases; junction bases not matched to a gene: 18. In germline, CDR1 is LNHDA, CDR2 SQIVND (reference sequence). CDR3 bases read: TGTGCCAGTAGTATAGTGGGGTATAAGCGGGGGGGCGTTAGTAGCTCCTACAATGAG. Its protein product is CASSIVGYKRGGVSSSYNE. The full CDR3 sequence reads CASSIVGYKRGGVSSSYNEQFF. Filled out from reference TRBV19 and TRBJ2-1, the complete variable domain reads DGGITQSPKYLFRKEGQNVTLSCEQNLNHDAMYWYRQDPGQGLRLIYYSQIVNDFQKGDIAEGYSVSREKKESFPLTVTSAQKNPTAFYLCASSIVGYKRGGVSSSYNEQFFGPGTRLTVL.

On this clone itself: Coverage ceases 3 residues before the CDR3 finishes, and the germline J gene fills in the end. This chain joins TRBV7-6 and TRBJ2-1, with TRBD2 identical over 14 bases. CDR3 size: 15 residues. The V segment lost 4 bases and the J segment 9 bases; nucleotides outside the gene matches: 5. Germline loops: CDR1 SGHVS, CDR2 FNYEAQ. The CDR3 protein is CASSSTSGGAAEQFF. The sequenced part of the CDR3 DNA is TGTGCCAGCAGCTCGACTAGCGGGGGGGCGGCTGAG. The entire variable domain, with the rest obtained from reference TRBV7-6 and TRBJ2-1, is as follows: GAGVSQSPRYKVTKRGQDVALRCDPISGHVSLYWYRQALGQGPEFLTYFNYEAQQDKSGLPNDRFSAERPEGSISTLTIQRTEQRDSAMYRCASSSTSGGAAEQFFGPGTRLTVL.

Points on this clone: The read ends 3 residues early relative to the CDR3; the germline J gene fills the gap. This sequence joins TRBV5-1 and TRBJ2-3; possibly TRBD1 for D (5 bases). Germline loops: CDR1 SGHRS, CDR2 YFSETQ. The ends were cut back, 0 bases at V and 1 base at J, with 12 bases in the middle. The length of the CDR3 is 16 residues. This chain's CDR3 is CASSLVGARGTDTQYF. CDR3 DNA, as far as it was read: TGCGCCAGCAGCTTGGTAGGGGCGCGAGGCACAGATACG.

Note on this clone: The CDR3 end lies 3 residues beyond the end of the read and is filled in from the germline J gene. This chain uses TRBV19 with TRBJ1-1, with no clear D. Germline CDR1 and CDR2: LNHDA and SQIVND (reference sequence). The CDR3 contains 13 residues. Trimming pared 7 bases from V and 3 bases from J, leaving 12 bases between. The CDR3: CASNIKADTEAFF. CDR3 DNA, as far as it was read: TGTGCCAGTAACATCAAGGCGGACACTGAA.

The CDR3 bases that were read are TGCAGTGCCTTCTCAGGGGGCCTTCACACAGATACG. This sequence encodes CSAFSGGLHTDT. The CDR3 in its entirety is CSAFSGGLHTDTQYF. The genes are TRBV20-1 and TRBJ2-3, with 8 bases aligning to TRBD1. Read coverage stops 3 residues before the CDR3 terminus; the germline J gene supplies the remainder. The V gene end was trimmed by 6 bases and the J gene end by 2 bases; junction bases not matched to a gene: 10. Germline-derived CDR1 and CDR2 are DFQATT and SNEGSKA (reference sequence). The CDR3 has 15 residues.

Worth noting for this clone: Read coverage stops 3 residues before the CDR3 terminus; the germline J gene supplies the remainder. The chain links TRBV7-8 to TRBJ2-7, with a possible D match to TRBD1 (8 bases). Germline CDR1 reads SGHVS; CDR2 reads FQNEAQ. V lost 5 bases to trimming and J lost 3 bases, with 17 bases between them. The CDR3 totals 15 residues. The CDR3 is CASSLRDRTSYEQYF. The covered CDR3 bases are TGTGCCAGCAGCCTCAGGGACAGGACTAGCTACGAG.

The sequenced part of the CDR3 DNA is TGCGCCAGCTCCCTCCCCGGTGCAACTAATGAAAAA. This gives the protein CASSLPGATNEK. The CDR3 reads in full as CASSLPGATNEKLFF. The V call is TRBV5-1, the J call TRBJ1-4; D remains unclear. The observed sequence ends 3 residues before the CDR3 terminus, with the missing tail filled in from the germline J gene. Germline assignment: CDR1 SGHRS and CDR2 YFSETQ. This CDR3 is 15 amino acids long. The V and J ends lost 7 bases and 0 bases respectively, with 13 bases between them.

Comment on this clone: The CDR3 end lies 3 residues beyond the end of the read and is filled in from the germline J gene. The V call is TRBV5-4, the J call TRBJ2-4, with 7 bases fitting TRBD1. Losses at the gene ends were 4 bases for V and 9 bases for J; bases not matched to a gene: 10. The CDR3 extends over 14 amino acids. Germline assignment: CDR1 SGHNT and CDR2 YYREEE (reference sequence). The CDR3 bases that were read are TGTGCCAGCAGCACCGGAGACAGGGACATCATT. Its translation is CASSTGDRDII. The CDR3 in its entirety is CASSTGDRDIIQYF.

Remarks on this clone: The read terminates 3 residues ahead of where the CDR3 ends, so the germline J gene completes it. This chain uses TRBV12-3 or TRBV12-4 with TRBJ2-3; 10 bases are shared with TRBD2. After removal of 10 bases from V and 6 bases from J, the junction contained 19 bases not matched to a gene. The CDR3 runs to 17 residues. The DNA read from the CDR3 is TGTGCCATCTCCACTCCTACTAGCGGGGCGATAGGGGATACG. Translating gives CAISTPTSGAIGDT. The whole CDR3 region reads CAISTPTSGAIGDTQYF.

For this clone: The CDR3 end lies 3 residues beyond the end of the read and is filled in from the germline J gene. The chain links TRBV7-9 to TRBJ2-3; 7 bases align to TRBD2. The CDR3 consists of 14 residues. Germline V lookup: CDR1 SEHNR, CDR2 FQNEAQ (reference sequence). The V gene end was trimmed by 6 bases and the J gene end by 1 base; junction bases not matched to a gene: 4. The covered CDR3 bases are TGTGCCAGCAGTCTAAGCGGGGGCACAGATACG. Translation: CASSLSGGTDT. Given in full, the CDR3 is CASSLSGGTDTQYF. Supplemented by reference TRBV7-9 and TRBJ2-3, the full variable domain reads DTGVSQNPRHKITKRGQNVTFRCDPISEHNRLYWYRQTLGQGPEFLTYFQNEAQLEKSRLLSDRFSAERPKGSFSTLEIQRTEQGDSAMYLCASSLSGGTDTQYFGPGTRLTVL.

In the case of this clone: The CDR3 goes on 3 residues after the read ends, and that part is filled in from the germline J gene. The chain has TRBV5-1 and TRBJ2-3; 7 bases match TRBD2. The CDR3 is 15 residues long. V shed 0 bases and J 6 bases; nucleotides not matched to a gene: 7. Germline V gene sequence: CDR1 SGHRS, CDR2 YFSETQ. CDR3 sequence: CASSLGLAKGDTQYF. Partial CDR3 DNA: TGCGCCAGCAGCTTGGGACTAGCCAAAGGGGATACG.

The DNA read from the CDR3 is TGCGCCAGCAGCCAACAGGGGAATTCACCC. It encodes CASSQQGNSP. The whole CDR3 sequence is CASSQQGNSPLHF. V gene TRBV5-1 combines with J gene TRBJ1-6, with 7 nucleotides matching TRBD1. The read falls 3 residues short of the CDR3 end, and the missing part is taken from the germline J gene. The CDR3 has 13 residues. CDR1 is SGHRS and CDR2 is YFSETQ in the germline V gene. V dropped 4 bases and J dropped 7; count of bases not matched to a gene: 2.

In regard to this clone: The CDR3 is cut off 3 residues early in the read; its end comes from the germline J gene. V is TRBV20-1 and J is TRBJ1-1; no clear D gene. The CDR3 spans 11 residues. V lost 3 bases to trimming and J lost 1 base, with 3 bases between them. CDR1 is DFQATT and CDR2 is SNEGSKA in the germline V gene (reference sequence). The sequenced CDR3 bases are TGCAGTGCTAGTAGGAACACTGAA. Translating it yields CSASRNTE. The CDR3 as a whole reads CSASRNTEAFF.

The part of the CDR3 DNA that was read is TGTGCCAGCAGCTTAGACCACGGCCAAGAGACC. This encodes CASSLDHGQET. The whole CDR3 protein reads CASSLDHGQETQYF. This chain joins TRBV7-2 and TRBJ2-5; D unresolved. The read finishes 3 residues shy of the CDR3 end, and the germline J gene is used to complete it. The CDR3 spans 14 residues. The germline V gene has CDR1 SGHTA and CDR2 FQGNSA. The ends were cut back, 1 base at V and 1 base at J, with 7 bases in the middle.